This is a list of T cell receptor beta chains from one sample in a study of T cell repertoires in aging, cancer and after chemotherapy. TCRdb re-called the multiplex PCR reads with MiXCR, one entry per CDR3 protein. The sample yields roughly 6,200 distinct CDR3 sequences, approximately 30% seen once. Input material: blood. The receptors here all came from a human donor in good health. Each CDR3 is given with its conserved first and last residue. The D gene is left open where the match is weak. The size of a clone is reported for some rows only, either as once, few or many, or as a class for expanded clones.

D	V	size	J	DNA	CDR3
.	TRBV5-4	medium-sized	TRBJ2-7	TGTGCCAGCAGCTTGGGGACTTCCTCCTACGAGCAGTACTTC	CASSLGTSSYEQYF
.	TRBV7-6	medium-sized	TRBJ2-7	TGTGCCAGCAGCTTGGACAGATCCGAGCAGTACTTC	CASSLDRSEQYF
TRBD2	TRBV6-5	few	TRBJ2-3	TGTGCCAGCAGTGCCCGACTAGCGGGAGGGCCTGTTGGAGATACGCAGTATTTT	CASSARLAGGPVGDTQYF
TRBD2	TRBV20-1	.	TRBJ2-1	TGCAGTGCTAGAGATTATAGCGGGAGGGCCGCGGACTACAATGAGCAGTTCTTC	CSARDYSGRAADYNEQFF
.	TRBV25-1	few	TRBJ1-6	TGTGCCAGCTCCGTGGGGAGCTCCTATAATTCACCCCTCCACTTT	CASSVGSSYNSPLHF
.	TRBV27	medium-sized	TRBJ1-5	TGTGCCAGCAGTCCAAGGACAGGCAATCAGCCCCAGCATTTT	CASSPRTGNQPQHF
TRBD1	TRBV2	.	TRBJ1-5	TGTGCCAGCAGTACAGGGGGAGAGCAGCCCCAGCATTTT	CASSTGGEQPQHF
TRBD2	TRBV20-1	medium-sized	TRBJ2-7	TGCAGTGCTAGTATAGCGGGACCCGACGAGCAGTACTTC	CSASIAGPDEQYF
.	TRBV7-2	few	TRBJ1-5	TGTGCCAGCAGCTTAGGGTCAGTACTTAGCAATCAGCCCCAGCATTTT	CASSLGSVLSNQPQHF
.	TRBV27	medium-sized	TRBJ2-3	TGTGCCAGCAGTTTCTCGCGCACAGATACGCAGTATTTT	CASSFSRTDTQYF
.	TRBV20-1	few	TRBJ1-1	TGCAGTGCTAGGACCCCGGGAGACTGGGACACTGAAGCTTTCTTT	CSARTPGDWDTEAFF
.	TRBV6-5	.	TRBJ2-3	TGTGCCAGCAGGGACGGACCGGCGGATACGCAGTATTTT	CASRDGPADTQYF
.	TRBV23-1	.	TRBJ1-2	TGCGCCAGCAGTCAATGGGGAGAGGGGCTTGGAAACTATGGCTACACCTTC	CASSQWGEGLGNYGYTF
.	TRBV27	medium-sized	TRBJ2-6	TGTGCCAGCAGTTTATGGTCAGGGGCTGGGGCCAACGTCCTGACTTTC	CASSLWSGAGANVLTF
.	TRBV7-9	once	TRBJ2-3	TGTGCCAGCAGCCCGATTAGCACAGATACGCAGTATTTT	CASSPISTDTQYF
.	TRBV6-6	medium-sized	TRBJ2-3	TGTGCCAGCAGCCTTAGCACAGATACGCAGTATTTT	CASSLSTDTQYF
TRBD1	TRBV25-1	few	TRBJ2-1	TGTGCCAGCAGTGCCTACACCGGGACAGGGGTTGGGGATGAGCAGTTCTTC	CASSAYTGTGVGDEQFF
.	TRBV5-5	medium-sized	TRBJ1-1	TGTGCCAGCAGCTTCCCAGCAGGGGAGAACACTGAAGCTTTCTTT	CASSFPAGENTEAFF
.	TRBV15	few	TRBJ1-2	TGTGCCACCAGCAGAGAAGAAGGGGATGGCTACACCTTC	CATSREEGDGYTF
TRBD2	TRBV30	medium-sized	TRBJ2-2	TGTGCCTGGAGTGCGACTAGCCCCGGGGAGCTGTTTTTT	CAWSATSPGELFF
.	TRBV11-3	.	TRBJ2-5	TGTGCCAGCAGCTTGGCGAGGTGGGAGACCCAGTACTTC	CASSLARWETQYF
.	TRBV9	.	TRBJ2-7	TGTGCCAGCAGCGCGGGACCCTCCTACGAGCAGTACTTC	CASSAGPSYEQYF
.	TRBV27	.	TRBJ1-5	TGTGCCAGCAGTGTCGCGGACAATCAGCCCCAGCATTTT	CASSVADNQPQHF
.	TRBV5-1	.	TRBJ2-5	TGCGCCAGCAGCTTGCGAGAGACCCAGTACTTC	CASSLRETQYF
.	TRBV5-1	.	TRBJ2-3	TGCGCCAGCAAGGAAGGCACAGATACGCAGTATTTT	CASKEGTDTQYF
.	TRBV25-1	.	TRBJ1-2	TGTGCCAGCAGTGAGATACAGGAGAACTATGGCTACACCTTC	CASSEIQENYGYTF
.	TRBV18	medium-sized	TRBJ1-2	TGTGCCAGCTCACCTTCTCAGGTTGGCTACACCTTC	CASSPSQVGYTF
.	TRBV24-1	medium-sized	TRBJ2-1	TGTGCCACCAGTGACGCCTGGGGCGGGGACAATGAGCAGTTCTTC	CATSDAWGGDNEQFF
TRBD2	TRBV11-3	medium-sized	TRBJ2-2	TGTGCCAGCAGCTTAGGTGTAGGGCTAGCGGGAGATCCGGGGGAGCTGTTTTTT	CASSLGVGLAGDPGELFF
.	TRBV11-3	medium-sized	TRBJ2-2	TGTGCCAGCAGCCTCAGTAGTTCCGGGGAGCTGTTTTTT	CASSLSSSGELFF
.	TRBV9	.	TRBJ2-5	TGTGCCAGCAGCGTAAGTGGTGGGAGTATAGGTGAGACCCAGTACTTC	CASSVSGGSIGETQYF
TRBD2	TRBV6-5	few	TRBJ2-5	TGTGCCAGCAGTTCCCGGGGGGCGGGAGGGTTCTTC	CASSSRGAGGFF
TRBD2	TRBV19	medium-sized	TRBJ2-4	TGTGCCAGTAGTAAGTCGCCTAGCGGGAGGGCGGCCAAAAACATTCAGTACTTC	CASSKSPSGRAAKNIQYF
.	TRBV7-9	.	TRBJ2-7	TGTGCCAGCAGCTTAAGTAGTAAGGGGGAGGTCTCCCACGAGCAGTACTTC	CASSLSSKGEVSHEQYF
.	TRBV7-6	few	TRBJ1-5	TGTGCCAGCAGCTTAGGGGGAGGGGGAGTTAATCAGCCCCAGCATTTT	CASSLGGGGVNQPQHF
TRBD1	TRBV4-3	few	TRBJ2-5	TGCGCCAGCAGCCCAGACAGGGGGGTAGAGACCCAGTACTTC	CASSPDRGVETQYF
.	TRBV12-3/TRBV12-4	.	TRBJ1-1	TGTGCCAGCAGCCTCTCCAGGGGGAACACTGAAGCTTTCTTT	CASSLSRGNTEAFF
TRBD1	TRBV20-1	.	TRBJ1-2	TGCAGTGCTAGTCGGTCAATGACAGGGGCTGGCTACACCTTC	CSASRSMTGAGYTF
TRBD2	TRBV29-1	medium-sized	TRBJ2-3	TGCAGCGTTGAGCTGCTAGCGGGAGTTAGAGATACGCAGTATTTT	CSVELLAGVRDTQYF
.	TRBV19	medium-sized	TRBJ1-1	TGTGCCAGTAGTATACCAGGGGTCGACACTGAAGCTTTCTTT	CASSIPGVDTEAFF
.	TRBV5-6	.	TRBJ2-2	TGTGCCAGCAGCTCCGACACCGGGGAGCTGTTTTTT	CASSSDTGELFF
TRBD1	TRBV6-5	medium-sized	TRBJ1-2	TGTGCCAGCAGTTACTCGACGGGACAGGGCAACTATGGCTACACCTTC	CASSYSTGQGNYGYTF
TRBD1	TRBV5-6	medium-sized	TRBJ1-5	TGTGCCAGCAGCTTGGCGGGGACAGGGCCCAATCAGCCCCAGCATTTT	CASSLAGTGPNQPQHF
TRBD2	TRBV30	medium-sized	TRBJ2-3	TGTGGCCTAGCGGGAGGGCCGCATACGCAGTATTTT	CGLAGGPHTQYF
TRBD2	TRBV20-1	medium-sized	TRBJ2-2	TGCAGTGCTAGAGATTGGGCAGCGGGAGACACCGGGGAGCTGTTTTTT	CSARDWAAGDTGELFF
.	TRBV6-1	medium-sized	TRBJ2-2	TGTGCCAGCAGTGAACGGTCCCTGGCCACCGGGGAGCTGTTTTTT	CASSERSLATGELFF
TRBD2	TRBV20-1	few	TRBJ2-1	TGCAGTGCTAGAGACCCTACGGGACTAGCGTCCTACAATGAGCAGTTCTTC	CSARDPTGLASYNEQFF
TRBD2	TRBV7-2	medium-sized	TRBJ2-7	TGTGCCAGCTCTCCCAGGAGCGGGAGGGCCAACGAGCAGTACTTC	CASSPRSGRANEQYF
.	TRBV6-5	medium-sized	TRBJ2-5	TGTGCCAGCAGGCCCCCACTGGGACAAGAGACCCAGTACTTC	CASRPPLGQETQYF
TRBD1	TRBV28	few	TRBJ2-7	TGTGCCAGCAGCCCCGGGGTCGGGACAGGGGTCCACGAGCAGTACTTC	CASSPGVGTGVHEQYF
TRBD2	TRBV11-3	.	TRBJ2-5	TGTGCCAGCAGACCACATACTAGCGGGAGGGCCCAAGAGACCCAGTACTTC	CASRPHTSGRAQETQYF